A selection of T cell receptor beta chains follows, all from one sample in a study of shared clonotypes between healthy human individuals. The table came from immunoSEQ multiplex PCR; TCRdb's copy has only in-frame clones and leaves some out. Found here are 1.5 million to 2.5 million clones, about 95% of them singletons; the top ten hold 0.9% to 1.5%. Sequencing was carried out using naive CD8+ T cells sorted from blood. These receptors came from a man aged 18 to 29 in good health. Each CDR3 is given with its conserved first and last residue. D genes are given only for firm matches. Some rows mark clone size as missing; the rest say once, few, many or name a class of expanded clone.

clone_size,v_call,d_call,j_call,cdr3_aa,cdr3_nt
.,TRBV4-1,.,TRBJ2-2,CASSQDIGPTGSKGTGELFF,TGCGCCAGCAGCCAAGATATTGGACCCACCGGGTCCAAGGGAACCGGGGAGCTGTTTTTT
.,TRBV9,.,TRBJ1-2,CASSVSEGVNYGYTF,TGTGCCAGCAGCGTATCGGAGGGGGTTAACTATGGCTACACCTTC
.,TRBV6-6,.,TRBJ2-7,CASSYGQEQYF,TGTGCCAGCAGTTACGGGCAAGAGCAGTACTTC
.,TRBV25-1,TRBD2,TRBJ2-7,CASSPTPRGGAGEQYF,TGTGCCAGCTCCCCGACCCCTCGGGGGGGGGCGGGTGAGCAGTACTTC
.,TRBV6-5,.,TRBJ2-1,CASSPGIHEQFF,TGTGCCAGCAGTCCAGGTATCCATGAGCAGTTCTTC
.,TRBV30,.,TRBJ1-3,CASEIGGKNGNTIYF,TGTGCCTCTGAAATTGGGGGAAAAAATGGAAACACCATATATTTT
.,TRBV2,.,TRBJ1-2,CASSDRGWRIYGYTF,TGTGCCAGCAGTGATCGGGGCTGGCGGATCTATGGCTACACCTTC
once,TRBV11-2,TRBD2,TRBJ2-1,CASSLLAGTGYNEQFF,TGTGCCAGCAGCCTTCTAGCGGGAACAGGCTACAATGAGCAGTTCTTC
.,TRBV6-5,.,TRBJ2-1,CASSYSFDRYNEQFF,TGTGCCAGCAGTTACTCTTTCGACAGGTACAATGAGCAGTTCTTC
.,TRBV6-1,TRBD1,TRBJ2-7,CASSDGQGYEQYF,TGTGCCAGCAGTGACGGACAGGGCTACGAGCAGTACTTC
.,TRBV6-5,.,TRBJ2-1,CASSYSSGNEQFF,TGTGCCAGCAGTTACTCAAGTGGCAATGAGCAGTTCTTC
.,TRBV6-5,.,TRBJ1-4,CASRGGDEKLFF,TGTGCCAGCAGGGGGGGGGATGAAAAACTGTTTTTT
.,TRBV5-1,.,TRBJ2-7,CASSLVGSGSYEQYF,TGCGCCAGCAGCTTGGTAGGGAGTGGCTCCTACGAGCAGTACTTC
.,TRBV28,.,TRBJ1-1,CASSSSPTGTNTEAFF,TGTGCCAGCAGTTCCTCTCCGACAGGAACTAACACTGAAGCTTTCTTT
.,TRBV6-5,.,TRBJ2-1,CASSSSGSSYNEQFF,TGTGCCAGCAGCAGTAGCGGTAGCTCCTACAATGAGCAGTTCTTC
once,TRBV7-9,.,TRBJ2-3,CASSLAGIYTDTQYF,TGTGCCAGCAGCTTAGCGGGAATTTACACAGATACGCAGTATTTT
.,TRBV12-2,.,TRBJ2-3,CASPSGRIFLGAQYF,TGTGCAAGTCCTAGCGGGAGGATTTTTCTTGGAGCGCAGTATTTT
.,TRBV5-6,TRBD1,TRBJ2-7,CASSWTGVEEQYF,TGTGCCAGCAGCTGGACAGGGGTGGAGGAGCAGTACTTC
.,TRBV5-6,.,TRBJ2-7,CASSLGQLNSYEQYF,TGTGCCAGCAGCTTGGGGCAGCTTAACTCCTACGAGCAGTACTTC
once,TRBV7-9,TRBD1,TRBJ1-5,CASSFSPGTGTPNQPQHF,TGTGCCAGCAGCTTCAGTCCCGGGACAGGGACTCCCAATCAGCCCCAGCATTTT
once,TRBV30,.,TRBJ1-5,CAWSLLVSWDQPQHF,TGTGCCTGGAGTCTTCTCGTCTCTTGGGATCAGCCCCAGCATTTT
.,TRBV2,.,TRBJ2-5,CASSEGNGRETQYF,TGTGCCAGCAGTGAGGGCAACGGTAGAGAGACCCAGTACTTC
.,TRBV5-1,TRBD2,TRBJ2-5,CASSLPTGLAGGETQYF,TGCGCCAGCAGCTTGCCCACGGGACTAGCGGGAGGAGAGACCCAGTACTTC
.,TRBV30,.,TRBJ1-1,CAWNSGRGGTEAFF,TGTGCCTGGAACTCCGGACGGGGGGGGACTGAAGCTTTCTTT
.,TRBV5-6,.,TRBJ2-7,CASSLGDPLYEQYF,TGTGCCAGCAGCTTGGGGGATCCCTTGTACGAGCAGTACTTC
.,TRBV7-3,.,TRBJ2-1,CASSLIPAGSYNEQFF,TGTGCCAGCAGCTTAATTCCGGCGGGCTCCTACAATGAGCAGTTCTTC
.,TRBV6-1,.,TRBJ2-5,CASSEAPIPGETQYF,TGTGCCAGCAGTGAAGCCCCGATTCCGGGGGAGACCCAGTACTTC
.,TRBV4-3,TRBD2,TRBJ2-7,CASSQEGLAGDEQYF,TGCGCCAGCAGCCAAGAAGGACTAGCGGGAGACGAGCAGTACTTC
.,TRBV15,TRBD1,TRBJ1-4,CATSARQGADEKLFF,TGTGCCACCAGCGCCCGACAGGGGGCCGATGAAAAACTGTTTTTT
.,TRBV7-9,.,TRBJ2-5,CASSFYEKFNQWGETQYF,TGTGCCAGCAGCTTTTACGAAAAATTCAATCAGTGGGGAGAGACCCAGTACTTC
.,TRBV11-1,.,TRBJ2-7,CASSLALGKDEQYF,TGTGCCAGCAGCTTAGCCCTAGGGAAAGACGAGCAGTACTTC
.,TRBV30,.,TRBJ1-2,CAWSVWAGSGYTF,TGTGCCTGGAGTGTATGGGCAGGGTCTGGCTACACCTTC
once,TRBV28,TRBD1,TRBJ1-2,CASSLRDLRTGGLNYGYTF,TGTGCCAGCAGTCTCCGGGACCTAAGGACAGGAGGCCTTAACTATGGCTACACCTTC
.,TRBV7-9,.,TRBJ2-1,CASSLPGGERNNEQFF,TGTGCCAGCAGCTTACCGGGGGGCGAGCGGAACAATGAGCAGTTCTTC
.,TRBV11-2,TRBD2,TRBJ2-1,CASSLDLLAGGPGIDEQFF,TGTGCCAGCAGCTTAGATCTACTAGCGGGAGGGCCTGGAATCGATGAGCAGTTCTTC
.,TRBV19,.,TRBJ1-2,CASMGSGQDAEYGYTF,TGTGCCAGTATGGGATCGGGTCAGGACGCGGAGTATGGCTACACCTTC
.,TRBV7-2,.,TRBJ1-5,CASSSSGALLGQPQHF,TGTGCCAGCAGCTCTTCAGGGGCCCTTCTGGGTCAGCCCCAGCATTTT
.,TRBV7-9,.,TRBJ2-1,CASSLPPGAPGGEQFF,TGTGCCAGCAGCCTGCCTCCGGGAGCCCCCGGTGGTGAGCAGTTCTTC
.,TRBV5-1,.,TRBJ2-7,CASSNRDWVYEQYF,TGCGCCAGCAGCAACCGGGACTGGGTCTACGAGCAGTACTTC
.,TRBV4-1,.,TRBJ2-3,CASSQDPRSSTDTQYF,TGCGCCAGCAGCCAAGATCCTAGAAGTAGCACAGATACGCAGTATTTT
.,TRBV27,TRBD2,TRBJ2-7,CATLGGSGEQYF,TGTGCCACCCTGGGGGGGTCGGGCGAGCAGTACTTC
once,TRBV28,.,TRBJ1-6,CASETGPMSSYNSPLHF,TGTGCCAGTGAGACAGGCCCAATGAGCTCCTATAATTCACCCCTCCACTTT
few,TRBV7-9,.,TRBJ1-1,CASSLDTEAFF,TGTGCCAGCAGCTTAGACACTGAAGCTTTCTTT
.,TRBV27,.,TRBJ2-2,CASSFLQGELFF,TGTGCCAGCAGTTTCCTTCAAGGGGAGCTGTTTTTT
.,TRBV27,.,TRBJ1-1,CASSLLWAENTEAFF,TGTGCCAGCAGTCTTCTTTGGGCGGAGAACACTGAAGCTTTCTTT
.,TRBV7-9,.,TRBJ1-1,CASSLGQAGGSTEAFF,TGTGCCAGCAGCCTCGGGCAGGCAGGTGGGAGCACTGAAGCTTTCTTT
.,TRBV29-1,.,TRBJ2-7,CSVERQPTSYEQYF,TGCAGCGTAGAGCGACAGCCTACCTCCTACGAGCAGTACTTC
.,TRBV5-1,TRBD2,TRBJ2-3,CASSPPAPSGGSGGGTDTQYF,TGCGCCAGCAGCCCCCCGGCCCCTAGCGGGGGCTCCGGGGGGGGCACAGATACGCAGTATTTT
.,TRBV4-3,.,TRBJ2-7,CASSQGSSGSYEQYF,TGCGCCAGCAGCCAAGGAAGCAGCGGATCCTACGAGCAGTACTTC
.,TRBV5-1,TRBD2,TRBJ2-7,CASSLWTSASYEQYF,TGCGCCAGCAGCTTATGGACTAGCGCTTCCTACGAGCAGTACTTC
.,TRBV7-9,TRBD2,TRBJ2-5,CASSLVAGGETQYF,TGTGCCAGCAGCTTAGTCGCGGGAGGAGAGACCCAGTACTTC
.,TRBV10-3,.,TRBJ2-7,CAISGNLAYEQYF,TGTGCCATCAGTGGTAACTTGGCCTACGAGCAGTACTTC
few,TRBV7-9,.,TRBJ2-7,CASSLVSGSPEQYF,TGTGCCAGCAGCTTGGTGTCCGGGAGTCCCGAGCAGTACTTC